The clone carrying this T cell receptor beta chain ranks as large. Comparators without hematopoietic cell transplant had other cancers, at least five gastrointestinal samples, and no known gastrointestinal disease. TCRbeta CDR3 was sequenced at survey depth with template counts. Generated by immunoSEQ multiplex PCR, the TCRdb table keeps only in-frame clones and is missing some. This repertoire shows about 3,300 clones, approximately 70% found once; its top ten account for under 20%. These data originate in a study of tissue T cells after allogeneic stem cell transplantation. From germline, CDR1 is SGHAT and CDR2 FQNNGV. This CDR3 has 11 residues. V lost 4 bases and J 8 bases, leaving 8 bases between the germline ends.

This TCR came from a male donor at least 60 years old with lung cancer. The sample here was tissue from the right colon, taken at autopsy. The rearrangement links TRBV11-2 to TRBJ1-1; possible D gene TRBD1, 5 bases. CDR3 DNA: TGTGCCAGCAGCTCCCAGGGCGAAGCTTTCTTT. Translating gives CASSSQGEAFF.